A selection of T cell receptor beta chains follows, all from one sample in a study of shared clonotypes between healthy human individuals. Only in-frame clones appear in the TCRdb table, and some are missing; sequencing was by immunoSEQ multiplex PCR. The sample contains 850,000 to 1,200,000 clones, about three quarters of which appear only once. Sequencing used memory CD4+ T cells sorted from blood. The receptor set was obtained from a man between 18 and 29 years old in good health. Both conserved end residues are part of each CDR3. The D gene is left open where the match is weak. A row's size may be missing; if present it is once, few, many or a size class.

abundance: once; v_gene: TRBV7-9; d_gene: TRBD2; j_gene: TRBJ2-5; CDR3aa: CASSYLAGGGETQYF; CDR3nt: TGTGCCAGCAGCTATCTAGCGGGGGGCGGGGAGACCCAGTACTTC
abundance: once; v_gene: TRBV5-1; d_gene: .; j_gene: TRBJ2-7; CDR3aa: CASSFTGGEQYF; CDR3nt: TGCGCCAGCAGCTTCACAGGTGGAGAGCAGTACTTC
abundance: few; v_gene: TRBV10-3; d_gene: TRBD1; j_gene: TRBJ2-1; CDR3aa: CAISADREQFF; CDR3nt: TGTGCCATCAGTGCGGACAGGGAGCAGTTCTTC
abundance: .; v_gene: TRBV28; d_gene: TRBD1; j_gene: TRBJ2-3; CDR3aa: CASSFTGQGIADTQYF; CDR3nt: TGTGCCAGCAGTTTCACAGGACAGGGCATCGCAGATACGCAGTATTTT
abundance: .; v_gene: TRBV6-1; d_gene: .; j_gene: TRBJ1-2; CDR3aa: CASSLDSDLGGYTF; CDR3nt: TGTGCCAGCAGTCTAGACAGTGACCTAGGAGGCTACACCTTC
abundance: .; v_gene: TRBV18; d_gene: TRBD1; j_gene: TRBJ2-1; CDR3aa: CASSPPNRGNEQFF; CDR3nt: TGTGCCAGCTCACCCCCTAACAGGGGCAATGAGCAGTTCTTC
abundance: few; v_gene: TRBV30; d_gene: .; j_gene: TRBJ1-2; CDR3aa: CAWTQGGFGVNGYTF; CDR3nt: TGTGCCTGGACCCAGGGTGGGTTCGGTGTTAATGGCTACACCTTC
abundance: .; v_gene: TRBV7-8; d_gene: TRBD1; j_gene: TRBJ1-4; CDR3aa: CASSSGQGVANEKLFF; CDR3nt: TGTGCCAGCAGCTCCGGACAGGGAGTGGCTAATGAAAAACTGTTTTTT
abundance: once; v_gene: TRBV29-1; d_gene: .; j_gene: TRBJ1-4; CDR3aa: CSVRGSGEKLFF; CDR3nt: TGCAGCGTTCGGGGATCTGGTGAAAAACTGTTTTTT
abundance: once; v_gene: TRBV5-1; d_gene: .; j_gene: TRBJ2-3; CDR3aa: CASSYLKGVEDTQYF; CDR3nt: TGCGCCAGCAGCTACCTAAAGGGGGTTGAAGATACGCAGTATTTT
abundance: .; v_gene: TRBV5-6; d_gene: .; j_gene: TRBJ2-1; CDR3aa: CASSLGGYYNEQFF; CDR3nt: TGTGCCAGCAGCTTGGGAGGCTACTACAATGAGCAGTTCTTC
abundance: .; v_gene: TRBV14; d_gene: .; j_gene: TRBJ2-7; CDR3aa: CASSQDLTGGQYF; CDR3nt: TGTGCCAGCAGCCAAGACCTAACGGGCGGGCAGTACTTC
abundance: .; v_gene: TRBV7-2; d_gene: .; j_gene: TRBJ2-5; CDR3aa: CASSLGLGGETQYF; CDR3nt: TGTGCCAGCAGCTTAGGACTAGGGGGTGAGACCCAGTACTTC
abundance: .; v_gene: TRBV29-1; d_gene: TRBD1; j_gene: TRBJ1-4; CDR3aa: CGGQGRSEKLFF; CDR3nt: TGCGGGGGACAGGGTAGAAGTGAAAAACTGTTTTTT
abundance: .; v_gene: TRBV28; d_gene: .; j_gene: TRBJ2-7; CDR3aa: CASSSSPREQYF; CDR3nt: TGTGCCAGCAGTTCATCACCGAGGGAGCAGTACTTC
abundance: once; v_gene: TRBV6-1; d_gene: .; j_gene: TRBJ2-5; CDR3aa: CAGGEQGPIKRAQYF; CDR3nt: TGTGCCGGTGGTGAACAGGGACCAATCAAGAGGGCCCAGTACTTC
abundance: .; v_gene: TRBV4-1; d_gene: .; j_gene: TRBJ1-4; CDR3aa: CASSQKDTSTNEKLFF; CDR3nt: TGCGCCAGCAGCCAGAAAGACACATCAACTAATGAAAAACTGTTTTTT
abundance: .; v_gene: TRBV7-2; d_gene: .; j_gene: TRBJ2-2; CDR3aa: CASSSGQLNTGELFF; CDR3nt: TGTGCCAGCAGCTCCGGACAGCTGAACACCGGGGAGCTGTTTTTT
abundance: .; v_gene: TRBV2; d_gene: .; j_gene: TRBJ1-3; CDR3aa: CASTVLGNTIYF; CDR3nt: TGTGCCAGCACGGTTCTCGGAAACACCATATATTTT
abundance: .; v_gene: TRBV5-5; d_gene: .; j_gene: TRBJ2-4; CDR3aa: CASSPDSTQRNIQYF; CDR3nt: TGTGCCAGCAGCCCCGACAGCACCCAGAGAAACATTCAGTACTTC
abundance: few; v_gene: TRBV5-6; d_gene: .; j_gene: TRBJ2-7; CDR3aa: CASSFLGEQYF; CDR3nt: TGTGCCAGCAGCTTTCTTGGCGAGCAGTACTTC
abundance: .; v_gene: TRBV21-1; d_gene: .; j_gene: TRBJ1-2; CDR3aa: CASSKRVNYGYTF; CDR3nt: TGTGCCAGCAGCAAAAGAGTTAACTATGGCTACACCTTC
abundance: .; v_gene: TRBV9; d_gene: .; j_gene: TRBJ2-3; CDR3aa: CASSGRGLSTDTQYF; CDR3nt: TGTGCCAGCAGCGGCCGGGGCCTCAGTACAGATACGCAGTATTTT
abundance: few; v_gene: TRBV7-3; d_gene: .; j_gene: TRBJ2-1; CDR3aa: CASSLVRSDYNEQFF; CDR3nt: TGTGCCAGCAGCTTAGTTAGATCAGACTACAATGAGCAGTTCTTC
abundance: .; v_gene: TRBV2; d_gene: .; j_gene: TRBJ1-1; CDR3aa: CASSIGPVQEYEAFF; CDR3nt: TGTGCCAGCAGTATTGGCCCCGTACAGGAATATGAAGCTTTCTTT
abundance: few; v_gene: TRBV29-1; d_gene: .; j_gene: TRBJ2-6; CDR3aa: CSVSAGATGGANVLTF; CDR3nt: TGCAGCGTCTCCGCGGGGGCGACGGGTGGGGCCAACGTCCTGACTTTC
abundance: .; v_gene: TRBV28; d_gene: TRBD1; j_gene: TRBJ2-7; CDR3aa: CASLSPQGASSYEQYF; CDR3nt: TGTGCCAGCTTATCTCCACAGGGGGCGAGCTCCTACGAGCAGTACTTC
abundance: .; v_gene: TRBV27; d_gene: .; j_gene: TRBJ1-6; CDR3aa: CASSPDYNSPLHF; CDR3nt: TGTGCCAGCAGTCCCGACTATAATTCACCCCTCCACTTT
abundance: .; v_gene: TRBV11-2; d_gene: TRBD1; j_gene: TRBJ2-5; CDR3aa: CASSLGQGVETQYF; CDR3nt: TGTGCCAGCAGCTTGGGACAGGGGGTTGAGACCCAGTACTTC
abundance: few; v_gene: TRBV11-2; d_gene: TRBD1; j_gene: TRBJ1-6; CDR3aa: CASSLVRGNSPLHF; CDR3nt: TGTGCCAGCAGCTTAGTCAGGGGGAATTCACCCCTCCACTTT
abundance: few; v_gene: TRBV29-1; d_gene: .; j_gene: TRBJ1-1; CDR3aa: CSVALWRESTEAFF; CDR3nt: TGCAGCGTTGCCCTTTGGAGGGAGAGCACTGAAGCTTTCTTT
abundance: once; v_gene: TRBV5-1; d_gene: TRBD2; j_gene: TRBJ2-5; CDR3aa: CASSLGSSGEETQYF; CDR3nt: TGCGCCAGCAGCTTGGGATCTAGCGGGGAAGAGACCCAGTACTTC
abundance: once; v_gene: TRBV11-2; d_gene: .; j_gene: TRBJ2-7; CDR3aa: CASSLLYIYEQYF; CDR3nt: TGTGCCAGCAGCTTATTGTATATTTACGAGCAGTACTTC
abundance: .; v_gene: TRBV6-1; d_gene: .; j_gene: TRBJ1-4; CDR3aa: CASSGIQRRNNEKLFF; CDR3nt: TGTGCCAGCAGTGGAATCCAGCGGCGCAATAATGAAAAACTGTTTTTT
abundance: .; v_gene: TRBV6-1; d_gene: TRBD1; j_gene: TRBJ1-1; CDR3aa: CASGRRDRNTEAFF; CDR3nt: TGTGCCAGCGGGAGACGGGACAGGAACACTGAAGCTTTCTTT
abundance: few; v_gene: TRBV29-1; d_gene: .; j_gene: TRBJ1-1; CDR3aa: CSVLRDGKGTEAFF; CDR3nt: TGCAGCGTCCTGAGGGACGGGAAAGGGACTGAAGCTTTCTTT